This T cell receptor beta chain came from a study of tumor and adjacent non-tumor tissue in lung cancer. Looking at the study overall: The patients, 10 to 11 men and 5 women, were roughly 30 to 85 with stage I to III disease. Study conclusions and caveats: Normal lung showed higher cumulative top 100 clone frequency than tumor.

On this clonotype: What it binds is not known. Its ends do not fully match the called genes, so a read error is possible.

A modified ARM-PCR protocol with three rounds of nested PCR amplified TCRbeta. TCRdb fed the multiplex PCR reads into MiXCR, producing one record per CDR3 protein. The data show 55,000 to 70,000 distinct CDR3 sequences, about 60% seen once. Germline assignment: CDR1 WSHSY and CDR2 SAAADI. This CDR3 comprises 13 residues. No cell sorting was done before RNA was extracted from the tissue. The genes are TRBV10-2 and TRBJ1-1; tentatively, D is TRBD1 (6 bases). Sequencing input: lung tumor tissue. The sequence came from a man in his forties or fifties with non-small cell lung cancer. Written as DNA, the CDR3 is TGCGCGAGCAGTCGGACAGAGAACACTGTAGCTTTCTTT. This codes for CASSRTENTVAFF.